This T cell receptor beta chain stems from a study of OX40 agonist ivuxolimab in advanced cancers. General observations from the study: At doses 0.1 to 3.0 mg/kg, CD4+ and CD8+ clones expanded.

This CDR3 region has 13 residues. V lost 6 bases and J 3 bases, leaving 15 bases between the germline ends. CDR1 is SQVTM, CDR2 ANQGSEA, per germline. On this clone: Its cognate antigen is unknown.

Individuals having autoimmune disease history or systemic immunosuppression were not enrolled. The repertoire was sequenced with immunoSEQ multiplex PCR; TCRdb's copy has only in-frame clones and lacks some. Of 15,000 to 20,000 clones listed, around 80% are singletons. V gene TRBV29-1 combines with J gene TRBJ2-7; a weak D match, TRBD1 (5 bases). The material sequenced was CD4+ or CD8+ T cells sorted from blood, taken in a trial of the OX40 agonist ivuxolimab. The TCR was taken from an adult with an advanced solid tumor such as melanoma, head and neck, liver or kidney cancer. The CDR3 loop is CSVADRDFYEQYF. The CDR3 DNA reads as TGCAGCGTCGCCGACAGAGACTTCTACGAGCAGTACTTC.